This T cell receptor (beta chain) came from a study of shared clonotypes between healthy human individuals. Germline-derived CDR1 and CDR2 are SEHNR and FQNEAQ (reference sequence). This CDR3 region has 12 residues. Germline trimming cut 1 base from V and 12 bases from J; bases unmatched to any gene: 3. Study findings and constraints: Generation probabilities of non-shared clonotypes were lower (relative to those shared by all four donors). A limitation of the genetic and exposure-history diversity represented arose from few donors.

Measured with immunoSEQ multiplex PCR; TCRdb has only the in-frame clones, and not every one. The table lists about 2 million clones, about 95% of them singletons. CD8 cells classed as naive were CD45RO-negative and positively selected for CCR7, excluding terminally differentiated effector memory CD45RA+ cells. Turning to this clone: Its antigen is unknown.

The sequenced sample was naive CD8+ T cells sorted from blood. The TCR sequence derives from a man aged 18 to 30 in good health. The rearrangement links TRBV7-9 to TRBJ2-1; 7 bases match TRBD2. The CDR3 loop reads CASSLGSGGQFF. In nucleotides, the CDR3 is TGTGCCAGCAGCTTAGGCTCGGGGGGGCAGTTCTTC.